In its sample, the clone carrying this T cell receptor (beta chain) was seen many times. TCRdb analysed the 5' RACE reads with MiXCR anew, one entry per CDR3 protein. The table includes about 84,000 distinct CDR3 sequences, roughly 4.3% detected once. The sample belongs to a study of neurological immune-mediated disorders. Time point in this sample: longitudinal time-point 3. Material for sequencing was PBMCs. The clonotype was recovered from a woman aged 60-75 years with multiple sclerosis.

The CDR3 DNA reads TGTGCCAGCAGATTCGGAGCTAGCACAGATACGCAGTATTTT. It codes for CASRFGASTDTQYF. This chain links TRBV28 with TRBJ2-3; D is uncertain. Per germline, CDR1 MDHEN and CDR2 SYDVKM. Trimming took 6 bases from V and 0 from J, leaving 10 bases between them. The CDR3 runs to 14 residues.